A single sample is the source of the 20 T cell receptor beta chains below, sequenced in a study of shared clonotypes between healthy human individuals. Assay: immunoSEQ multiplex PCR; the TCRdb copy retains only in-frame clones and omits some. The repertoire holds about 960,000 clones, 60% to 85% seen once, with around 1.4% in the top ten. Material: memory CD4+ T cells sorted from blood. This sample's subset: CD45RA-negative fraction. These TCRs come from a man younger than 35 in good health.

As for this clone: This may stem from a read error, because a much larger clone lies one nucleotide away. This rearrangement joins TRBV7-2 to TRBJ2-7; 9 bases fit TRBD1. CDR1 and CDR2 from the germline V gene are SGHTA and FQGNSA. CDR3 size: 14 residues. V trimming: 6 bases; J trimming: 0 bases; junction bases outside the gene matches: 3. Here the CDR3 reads CASSQTGGSYEQYF. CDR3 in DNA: TGTGCCAGCAGTCAGACAGGGGGCTCCTACGAGCAGTACTTC.

CDR3 residues: CAWSSPNRVGTIYF. In nucleotides, the CDR3 is TGTGCCTGGAGTTCTCCAAACCGAGTCGGCACCATATATTTT. The gene calls are TRBV30 and TRBJ1-3; no firm D call. The CDR3 is 14 residues long. Germline V CDR1 and CDR2: GTSNPN, SVGIG (reference sequence). V gave up 2 bases and J gave up 9 bases, with 17 bases separating them. The variable domain in full, with the rest retrieved from reference TRBV30 and TRBJ1-3, is SQTIHQWPATLVQPVGSPLSLECTVEGTSNPNLYWYRQAAGRGLQLLFYSVGIGQISSEVPQNLSASRPQDRQFILSSKKLLLSDSGFYLCAWSSPNRVGTIYFGEGSWLTVV.

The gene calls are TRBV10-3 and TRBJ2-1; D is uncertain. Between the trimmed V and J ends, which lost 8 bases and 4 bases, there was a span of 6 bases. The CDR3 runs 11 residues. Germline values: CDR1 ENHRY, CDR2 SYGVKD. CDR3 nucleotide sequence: TGTGCCATCTCGATTTACAATGAGCAGTTCTTC. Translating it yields CAISIYNEQFF.

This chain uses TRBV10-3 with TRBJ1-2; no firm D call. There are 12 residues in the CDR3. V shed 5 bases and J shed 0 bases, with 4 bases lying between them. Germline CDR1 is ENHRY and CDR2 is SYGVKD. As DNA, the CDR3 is TGTGCCATCAGTTCACCTAACTATGGCTACACCTTC. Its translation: CAISSPNYGYTF.

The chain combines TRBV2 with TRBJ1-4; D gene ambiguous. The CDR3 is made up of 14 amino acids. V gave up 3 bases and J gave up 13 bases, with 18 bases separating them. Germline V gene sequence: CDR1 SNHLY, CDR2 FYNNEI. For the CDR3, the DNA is TGTGCCAGCAGTGATAGGCTATGGGCCGGCGGACTGTTTTTT. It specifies CASSDRLWAGGLFF.

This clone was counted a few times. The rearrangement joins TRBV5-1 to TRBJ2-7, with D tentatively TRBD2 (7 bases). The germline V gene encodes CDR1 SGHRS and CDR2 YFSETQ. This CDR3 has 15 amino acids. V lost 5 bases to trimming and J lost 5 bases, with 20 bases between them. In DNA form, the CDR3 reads TGCGCCAGCAGGATGGAACCGGGGGGCGTCGACGAGCAGTACTTC. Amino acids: CASRMEPGGVDEQYF. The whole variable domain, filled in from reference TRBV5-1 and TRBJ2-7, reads KAGVTQTPRYLIKTRGQQVTLSCSPISGHRSVSWYQQTPGQGLQFLFEYFSETQRNKGNFPGRFSGRQFSNSRSEMNVSTLELGDSALYLCASRMEPGGVDEQYFGPGTRLTVT.

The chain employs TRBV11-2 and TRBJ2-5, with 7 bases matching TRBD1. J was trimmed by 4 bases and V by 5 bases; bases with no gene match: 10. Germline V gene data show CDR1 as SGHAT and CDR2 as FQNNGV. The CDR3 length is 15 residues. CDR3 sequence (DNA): TGTGCCAGCAGCCCACAGACAGGGAAGGGAGAGACCCAGTACTTC. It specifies CASSPQTGKGETQYF.

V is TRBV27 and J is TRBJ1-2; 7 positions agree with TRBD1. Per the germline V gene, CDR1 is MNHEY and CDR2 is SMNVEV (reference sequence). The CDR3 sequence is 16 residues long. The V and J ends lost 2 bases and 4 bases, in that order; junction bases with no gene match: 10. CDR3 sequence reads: CASSLKATGYRYGYTF. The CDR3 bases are TGTGCCAGCAGTTTAAAGGCGACAGGGTACCGCTATGGCTACACCTTC.

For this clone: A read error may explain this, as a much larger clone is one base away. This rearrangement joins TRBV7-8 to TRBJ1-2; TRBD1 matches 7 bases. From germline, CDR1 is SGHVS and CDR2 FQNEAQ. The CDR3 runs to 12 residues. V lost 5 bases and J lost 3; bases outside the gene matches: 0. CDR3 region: CASSQGDYGYTF. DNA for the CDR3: TGTGCCAGCAGCCAGGGGGACTATGGCTACACCTTC.

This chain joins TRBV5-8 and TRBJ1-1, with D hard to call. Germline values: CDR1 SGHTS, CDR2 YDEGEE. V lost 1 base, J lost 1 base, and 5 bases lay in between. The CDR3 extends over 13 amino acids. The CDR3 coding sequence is TGTGCCAGCAGCTTGTTCCAGAACACTGAAGCTTTCTTT. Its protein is CASSLFQNTEAFF.

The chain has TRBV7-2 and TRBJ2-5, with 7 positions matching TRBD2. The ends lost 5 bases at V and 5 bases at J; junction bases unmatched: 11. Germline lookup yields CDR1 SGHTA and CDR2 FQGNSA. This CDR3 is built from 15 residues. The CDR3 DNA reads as TGTGCCAGCAGCCCCCGTAGCGGGCCGGGGGAGACCCAGTACTTC. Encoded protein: CASSPRSGPGETQYF.

CDR3 amino acids: CASSLTGAGTEAFF. Written as DNA, the CDR3 is TGCGCCAGCAGCTTGACAGGGGCCGGGACTGAAGCTTTCTTT. V usage is TRBV5-1 and J usage is TRBJ1-1; 7 positions match TRBD1. The V gene end was trimmed by 1 base and the J gene end by 5 bases; junction bases not matched to a gene: 5. Germline V gene lookup returns CDR1 SGHRS and CDR2 YFSETQ. This CDR3 region has 14 residues.

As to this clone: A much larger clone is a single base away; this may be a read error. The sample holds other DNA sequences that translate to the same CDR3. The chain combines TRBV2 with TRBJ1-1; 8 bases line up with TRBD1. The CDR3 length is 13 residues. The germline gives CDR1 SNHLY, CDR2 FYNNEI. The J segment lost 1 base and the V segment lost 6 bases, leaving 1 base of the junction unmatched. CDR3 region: CASSGQGNTEAFF. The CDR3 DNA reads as TGTGCCAGCAGCGGACAGGGGAACACTGAAGCTTTCTTT. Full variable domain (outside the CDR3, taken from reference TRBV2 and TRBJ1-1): EPEVTQTPSHQVTQMGQEVILRCVPISNHLYFYWYRQILGQKVEFLVSFYNNEISEKSEIFDDQFSVERPDGSNFTLKIRSTKLEDSAMYFCASSGQGNTEAFFGQGTRLTVV.

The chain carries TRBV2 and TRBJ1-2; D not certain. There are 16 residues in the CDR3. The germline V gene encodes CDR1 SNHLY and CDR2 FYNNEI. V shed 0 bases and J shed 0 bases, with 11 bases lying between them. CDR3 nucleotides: TGTGCCAGCAGTGAAGCGCCACAGTTAACTAACTATGGCTACACCTTC. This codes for CASSEAPQLTNYGYTF.

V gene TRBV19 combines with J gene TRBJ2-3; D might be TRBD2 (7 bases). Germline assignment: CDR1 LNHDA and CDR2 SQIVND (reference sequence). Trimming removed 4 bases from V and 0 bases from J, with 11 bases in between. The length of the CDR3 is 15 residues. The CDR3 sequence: CASSTGGLSTDTQYF. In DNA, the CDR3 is TGTGCCAGTAGTACGGGGGGCCTTAGCACAGATACGCAGTATTTT.

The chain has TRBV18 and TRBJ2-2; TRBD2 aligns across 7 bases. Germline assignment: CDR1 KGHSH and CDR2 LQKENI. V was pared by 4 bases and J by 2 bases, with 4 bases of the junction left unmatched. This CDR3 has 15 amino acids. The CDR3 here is CASSRTAGNTGELFF. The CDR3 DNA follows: TGTGCCAGCTCACGTACAGCGGGAAACACCGGGGAGCTGTTTTTT.

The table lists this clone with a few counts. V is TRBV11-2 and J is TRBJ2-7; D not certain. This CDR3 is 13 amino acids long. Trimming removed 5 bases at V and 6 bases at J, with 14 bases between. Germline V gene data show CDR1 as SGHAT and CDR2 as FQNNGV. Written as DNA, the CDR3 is TGTGCCAGCAGCCACCCGCGGAGCGCCGAGCAGTACTTC. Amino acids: CASSHPRSAEQYF.

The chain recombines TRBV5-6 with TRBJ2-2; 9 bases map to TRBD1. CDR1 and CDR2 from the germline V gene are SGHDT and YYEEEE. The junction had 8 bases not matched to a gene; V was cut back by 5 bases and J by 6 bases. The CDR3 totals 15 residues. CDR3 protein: CASRIRDRVSGELFF. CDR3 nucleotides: TGTGCCAGCAGGATCCGGGACAGGGTATCCGGGGAGCTGTTTTTT.

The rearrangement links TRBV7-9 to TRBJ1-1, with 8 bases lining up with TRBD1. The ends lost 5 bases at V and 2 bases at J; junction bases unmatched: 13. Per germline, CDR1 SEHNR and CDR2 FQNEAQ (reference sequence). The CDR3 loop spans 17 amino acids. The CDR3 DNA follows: TGTGCCAGCAGCACGAACCCCAGGGGGCTCGGAAACACTGAAGCTTTCTTT. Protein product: CASSTNPRGLGNTEAFF.

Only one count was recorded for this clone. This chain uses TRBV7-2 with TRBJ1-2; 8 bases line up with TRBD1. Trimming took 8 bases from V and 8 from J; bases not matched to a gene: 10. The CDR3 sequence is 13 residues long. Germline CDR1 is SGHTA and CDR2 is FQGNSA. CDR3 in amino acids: CASGFRQGLGYTF. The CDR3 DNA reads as TGTGCCAGCGGTTTCAGACAGGGGCTGGGCTACACCTTC.